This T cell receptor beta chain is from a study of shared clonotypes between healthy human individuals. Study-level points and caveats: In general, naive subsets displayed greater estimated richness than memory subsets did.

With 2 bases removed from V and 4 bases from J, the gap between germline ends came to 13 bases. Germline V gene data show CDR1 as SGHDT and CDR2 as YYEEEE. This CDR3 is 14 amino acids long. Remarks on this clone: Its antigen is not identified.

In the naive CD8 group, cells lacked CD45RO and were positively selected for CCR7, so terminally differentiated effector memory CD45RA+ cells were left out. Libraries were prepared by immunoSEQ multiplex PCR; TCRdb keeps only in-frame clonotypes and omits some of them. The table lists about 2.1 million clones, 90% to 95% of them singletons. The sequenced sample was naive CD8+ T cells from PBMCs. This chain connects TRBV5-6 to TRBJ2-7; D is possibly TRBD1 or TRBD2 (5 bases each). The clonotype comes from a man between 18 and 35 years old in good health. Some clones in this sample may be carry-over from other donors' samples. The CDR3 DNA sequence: TGTGCCAGCAGCTTCGGGGAAGGGGTTTACGAGCAGTACTTC. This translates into CASSFGEGVYEQYF.